A single sample is the source of the 6 T cell receptor beta chains below, sequenced in a study of T cell responses to AZD1222 COVID-19 vaccine. Profiling relied on immunoSEQ multiplex PCR, and the TCRdb table lists in-frame clones only, not all of them. The table lists about 190,000 clones, around 93% of them singletons. The sample here was peripheral blood, taken on day 0 of AZD1222 vaccination. Receptor source: an adult in good health.

The genes are TRBV30 and TRBJ1-5, with 10 bases matching TRBD1. The CDR3 runs to 13 residues. V gave up 5 bases and J gave up 4 bases; unmatched junction bases: 2. From germline, CDR1 is GTSNPN and CDR2 SVGIG (reference sequence). The CDR3 is CAWGTGVNQPQHF. The CDR3, as DNA: TGTGCCTGGGGGACAGGGGTAAATCAGCCCCAGCATTTT.

The CDR3 nucleotides read TGTGCCAGCAGCTTAGTCCAGGGATTGGATGGCTACACCTTC. The encoded protein is CASSLVQGLDGYTF. The chain employs TRBV7-2 and TRBJ1-2; weak D call: TRBD1 (5 bases). The CDR3 has 14 residues. From germline, CDR1 is SGHTA and CDR2 FQGNSA. V was shortened by 1 base and J by 6 bases, with 12 bases between the two germline ends.

The CDR3 DNA follows: TGTGCCAGTAGTATAGTCGGGCAGGGTGTGTCCAAAAACATTCAGTACTTC. Amino acids: CASSIVGQGVSKNIQYF. The chain is built from TRBV19 and TRBJ2-4; D may be TRBD1 (5 bases). V gave up 1 base and J gave up 2 bases, with 15 bases separating them. CDR3 length: 17 amino acids. In germline, CDR1 is LNHDA, CDR2 SQIVND (reference sequence).

In this sample, this clone turned up a few times. J is TRBJ1-1 and V is TRBV6-2 or TRBV6-3; no clear D gene. CDR3 length: 13 amino acids. The germline V and J ends were trimmed by 0 bases and 7 bases, with 9 bases remaining between them. Germline V gene data show CDR1 as MNHEY and CDR2 as SVGEGT. The DNA for the CDR3 is TGTGCCAGCAGTTACTCGACGGGGATTGAAGCTTTCTTT. Amino acid sequence: CASSYSTGIEAFF.

The chain has TRBV28 and TRBJ2-5, with TRBD1 identical over 8 bases. Germline V CDR1 and CDR2: MDHEN, SYDVKM. V was pared by 6 bases and J by 5 bases, with 5 bases of the junction left unmatched. The CDR3 sequence is 13 residues long. The DNA of the CDR3 is TGTGCCAGCAGACGGACAGGGAGGGAGACCCAGTACTTC. Translating gives CASRRTGRETQYF.

V and J are TRBV19 and TRBJ2-7; D might be TRBD1 (6 bases). V was trimmed by 2 bases and J by 0 bases, leaving 8 bases between them. The CDR3 consists of 14 residues. The germline V gene has CDR1 LNHDA and CDR2 SQIVND (reference sequence). CDR3 sequence: CASSIQGSSYEQYF. In nucleotides, the CDR3 is TGTGCCAGTAGTATACAGGGGAGCTCCTACGAGCAGTACTTC.